The source of this T cell receptor beta chain is a study of cytomegalovirus exposure and HLA in healthy donors. Study-wide findings and caveats: According to the study, approximately 150 TCR beta chains were cytomegalovirus-associated. Most TCR beta V segments were productive about 90% or about 30% of the time in an earlier analysis. Sequence variants that were highly shared formed a cluster that was likely a sequencing artifact.

In the PCR, 60 Vbeta and 13 Jbeta primers were used. Clones were sequenced by immunoSEQ multiplex PCR, and TCRdb holds only the in-frame ones, with some missing. The sample contains around 130,000 clones, roughly 84% of which appear only once. Concerning this clone: Antigen unknown.

There are 14 residues in the CDR3. Trimming shortened V by 2 bases and J by 3 bases, and 8 bases separated the two germline ends. Per the germline V gene, CDR1 is MNHEY and CDR2 is SMNVEV (reference sequence). The chain carries TRBV27 and TRBJ1-5; D is uncertain. Sequencing was carried out using PBMCs. The sequence derives from a man aged 50-59 years in good health and CMV-seronegative. DNA of the CDR3: TGTGCCAGCAGTTTAGTGGGCTTCAATCAGCCCCAGCATTTT. It yields the protein CASSLVGFNQPQHF.